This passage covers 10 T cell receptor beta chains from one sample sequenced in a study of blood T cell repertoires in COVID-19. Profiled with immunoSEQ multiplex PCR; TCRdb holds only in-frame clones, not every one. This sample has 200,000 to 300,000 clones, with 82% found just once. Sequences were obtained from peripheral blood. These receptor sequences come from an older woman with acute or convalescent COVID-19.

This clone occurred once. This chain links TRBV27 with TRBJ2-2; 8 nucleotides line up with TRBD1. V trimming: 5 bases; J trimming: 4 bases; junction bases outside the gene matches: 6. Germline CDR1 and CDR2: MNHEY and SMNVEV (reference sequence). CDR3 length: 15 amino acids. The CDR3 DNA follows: TGTGCCAGCAGTCCCTGGGACAGGCTCACCGGGGAGCTGTTTTTT. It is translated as CASSPWDRLTGELFF.

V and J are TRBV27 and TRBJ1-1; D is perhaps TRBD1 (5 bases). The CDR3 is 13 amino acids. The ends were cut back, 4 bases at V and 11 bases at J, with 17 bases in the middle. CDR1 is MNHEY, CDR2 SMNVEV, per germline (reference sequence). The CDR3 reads CASSSGLPFLAFF. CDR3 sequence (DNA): TGTGCCAGCAGTTCGGGACTCCCATTTTTGGCTTTCTTT.

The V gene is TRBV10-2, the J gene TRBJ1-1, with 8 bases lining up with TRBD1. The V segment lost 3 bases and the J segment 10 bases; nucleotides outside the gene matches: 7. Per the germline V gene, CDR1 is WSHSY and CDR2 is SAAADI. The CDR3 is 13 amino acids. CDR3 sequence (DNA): TGCGCCAGCAGTGAACAGGGGGAGGTAAGAGCTTTCTTT. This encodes CASSEQGEVRAFF.

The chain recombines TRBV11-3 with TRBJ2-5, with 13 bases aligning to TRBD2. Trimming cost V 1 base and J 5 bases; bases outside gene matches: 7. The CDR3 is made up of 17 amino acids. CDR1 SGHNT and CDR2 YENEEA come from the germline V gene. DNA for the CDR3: TGTGCCAGCAGCTTAGGGACTAGCGGGGGATATCTGGAGACCCAGTACTTC. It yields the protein CASSLGTSGGYLETQYF. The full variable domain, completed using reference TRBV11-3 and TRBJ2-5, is EAGVVQSPRYKIIEKKQPVAFWCNPISGHNTLYWYLQNLGQGPELLIRYENEEAVDDSQLPKDRFSAERLKGVDSTLKIQPAELGDSAVYLCASSLGTSGGYLETQYFGPGTRLLVL.

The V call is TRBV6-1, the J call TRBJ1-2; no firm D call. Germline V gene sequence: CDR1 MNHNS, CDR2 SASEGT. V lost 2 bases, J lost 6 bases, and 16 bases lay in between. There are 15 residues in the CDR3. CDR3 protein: CASSERALPGDGYTF. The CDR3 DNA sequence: TGTGCCAGCAGTGAACGGGCTCTTCCCGGGGATGGCTACACCTTC.

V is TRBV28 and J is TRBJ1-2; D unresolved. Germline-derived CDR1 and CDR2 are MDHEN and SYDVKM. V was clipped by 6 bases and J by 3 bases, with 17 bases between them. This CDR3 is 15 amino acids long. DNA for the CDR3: TGTGCCAGCAGCAATGGGCCCTCAATAGACTATGGCTACACCTTC. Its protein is CASSNGPSIDYGYTF.

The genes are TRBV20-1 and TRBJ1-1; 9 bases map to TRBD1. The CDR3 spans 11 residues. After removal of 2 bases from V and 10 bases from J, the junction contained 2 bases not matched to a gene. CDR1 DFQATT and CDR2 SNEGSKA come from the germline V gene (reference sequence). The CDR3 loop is CSARRQGGAFF. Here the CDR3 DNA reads TGCAGTGCTAGACGACAGGGGGGAGCTTTCTTT.

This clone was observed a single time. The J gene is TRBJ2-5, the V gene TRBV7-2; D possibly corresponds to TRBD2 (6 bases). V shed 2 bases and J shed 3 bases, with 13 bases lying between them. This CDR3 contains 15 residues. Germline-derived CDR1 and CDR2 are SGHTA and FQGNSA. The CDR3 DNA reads TGTGCCAGCAGCTTAATGCGGGGCCGAAAAGAGACCCAGTACTTC. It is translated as CASSLMRGRKETQYF.

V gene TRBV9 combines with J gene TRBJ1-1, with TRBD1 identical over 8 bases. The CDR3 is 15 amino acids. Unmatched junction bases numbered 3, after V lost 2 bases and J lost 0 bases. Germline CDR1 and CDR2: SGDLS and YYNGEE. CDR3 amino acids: CASSVTGAMNTEAFF. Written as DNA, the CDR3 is TGTGCCAGCAGCGTGACAGGGGCGATGAACACTGAAGCTTTCTTT.

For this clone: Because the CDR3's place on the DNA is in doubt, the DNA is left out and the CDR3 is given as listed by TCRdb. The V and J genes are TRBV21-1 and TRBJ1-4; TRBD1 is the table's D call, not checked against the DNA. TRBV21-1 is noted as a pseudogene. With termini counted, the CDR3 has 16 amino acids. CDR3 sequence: CASSMWGRGSNEKLFF.